The source of this TCR beta chain is a study of shared clonotypes between healthy human individuals. Some clones are missing from TCRdb's copy, which holds only in-frame ones; the method was immunoSEQ multiplex PCR. This table holds 2 million to 2.5 million clones, roughly 94% found once. Trimming took off 5 bases at V and 0 bases at J, with 9 bases between the two ends. The CDR3 spans 14 residues. Germline lookup yields CDR1 MNHNY and CDR2 SVGAGI (reference sequence). V and J are TRBV6-6 and TRBJ2-3; unclear D gene. The TCR originated in a man younger than 35 in good health. The sample comprised naive CD4+ T cells sorted from blood. Subset meaning: CD45RA+ positively selected. The CDR3 spells CASSVTASTDTQYF. As DNA, the CDR3 is TGTGCCAGCAGTGTAACAGCTAGCACAGATACGCAGTATTTT.